What follows is one T cell receptor (beta chain) and its context. Sequencing used immunoSEQ multiplex PCR; TCRdb keeps in-frame clones, though not all of them. The profile shows 50,000 to 80,000 clones, around 93% of them singletons. V was clipped by 4 bases and J by 12 bases, with 13 bases between them. The CDR3 consists of 12 residues. Germline V gene lookup returns CDR1 MNHEY and CDR2 SVGAGI. The data were obtained in a study of OX40 agonist ivuxolimab in advanced cancers. Study at large: Patients with prior anti-PD-1, anti-PD-L1 or anti-CTLA-4 therapy were eligible; 35% to 45% had some.

The chain has TRBV6-5 and TRBJ2-1; possible D gene TRBD2, 5 bases. The sample in question was CD4+ or CD8+ T cells sorted from blood, obtained in a trial of the OX40 agonist ivuxolimab. The receptor was derived from an adult with an advanced solid tumor such as melanoma, head and neck, liver or kidney cancer. The CDR3 spells CASSSGAGGQFF. The CDR3 DNA is TGTGCCAGCAGTTCCGGCGCCGGAGGGCAGTTCTTC.